These 11 T cell receptor beta chains share one sample of origin, sequenced in a study of blood T cell repertoires in COVID-19. Libraries were prepared by immunoSEQ multiplex PCR; TCRdb keeps only in-frame clonotypes and omits some of them. The sample records about 220,000 clones, about 80% being singletons. Sample: peripheral blood. All receptors derive from a woman aged 30 to 39 who had recovered from COVID-19.

V is TRBV15 and J is TRBJ2-2; 11 nucleotides line up with TRBD2. The CDR3 covers 19 residues. Germline loops: CDR1 LNHNV, CDR2 YYDKDF (reference sequence). V gave up 1 base and J gave up 0 bases; unmatched junction bases: 7. In nucleotides, the CDR3 is TGTGCCACCAGCAGAGGCACTAGCGGGAGTAGGGCGAACACCGGGGAGCTGTTTTTT. Translated: CATSRGTSGSRANTGELFF.

Only one count was recorded for this clone. This rearrangement joins TRBV5-1 to TRBJ2-7; 7 bases are a match to TRBD2. The CDR3 is 15 amino acids. Germline V lookup: CDR1 SGHRS, CDR2 YFSETQ. Trimming took 0 bases from V and 5 from J; bases not matched to a gene: 8. The CDR3 reads CASSLVGGSLDEQYF. CDR3 coding DNA: TGCGCCAGCAGCTTGGTGGGCGGGAGTCTTGACGAGCAGTACTTC.

The chain joins TRBV5-1 to TRBJ1-4; TRBD1 matches at 7 bases. From germline, CDR1 is SGHRS and CDR2 YFSETQ. This CDR3 has 16 amino acids. V lost 4 bases and J lost 0; bases outside the gene matches: 6. This CDR3 reads CASSQGQISTNEKLFF. The CDR3 coding sequence is TGCGCCAGCAGCCAGGGACAGATCTCAACTAATGAAAAACTGTTTTTT.

The V gene is TRBV5-6, the J gene TRBJ2-7; D is perhaps TRBD2 (6 bases). CDR3 length: 15 amino acids. V lost 3 bases, J lost 2 bases, and 15 bases lay in between. Germline CDR1 is SGHDT and CDR2 is YYEEEE. The CDR3 nucleotides are TGTGCCAGCAGCTCTGACGGGGGTCGGACCTACGAGCAGTACTTC. Its protein product is CASSSDGGRTYEQYF.

CDR3 nucleotides: TGTGCCAGCAGGACGAGACTAGCGGGAGATGAGACCCAGTACTTC. It is translated as CASRTRLAGDETQYF. V and J are TRBV2 and TRBJ2-5, with 12 bases that match TRBD2. With V trimmed by 6 bases and J by 5 bases, 7 bases remained unmatched. Germline V lookup: CDR1 SNHLY, CDR2 FYNNEI. The CDR3 sequence is 15 residues long.

This rearrangement joins TRBV28 to TRBJ2-2, with D maybe TRBD1 (5 bases). V lost 8 bases and J 4 bases, leaving 17 bases between the germline ends. The CDR3 spans 15 residues. The germline CDR1 and CDR2 sequences are MDHEN and SYDVKM. CDR3: CASGVRLGATGELFF. CDR3 bases: TGTGCCAGCGGGGTACGATTAGGGGCCACCGGGGAGCTGTTTTTT.

The chain links TRBV5-5 to TRBJ2-3; 7 bases fit TRBD2. J lost 5 bases, V lost 5 bases, and 5 bases had no gene match. The CDR3 loop spans 13 amino acids. CDR1 and CDR2 from the germline V gene are SGHKS and YYEKEE (reference sequence). This chain's CDR3 is CASRAGPEDTQYF. The CDR3 region has the DNA TGTGCCAGCAGAGCGGGACCCGAAGATACGCAGTATTTT.

The chain joins TRBV19 to TRBJ2-7; 7 bases align to TRBD1. Germline trimming cut 7 bases from V and 4 bases from J; bases unmatched to any gene: 13. Germline loops: CDR1 LNHDA, CDR2 SQIVND (reference sequence). The CDR3 extends over 15 amino acids. The CDR3 sequence is CASKPSGQAKYEQYF. The CDR3 DNA reads TGTGCCAGTAAGCCATCCGGACAGGCCAAATACGAGCAGTACTTC.

The chain joins TRBV27 to TRBJ2-1, with D possibly matching TRBD2 (6 bases). This CDR3 contains 16 residues. Germline V gene sequence: CDR1 MNHEY, CDR2 SMNVEV (reference sequence). The germline V and J ends were trimmed by 4 bases and 4 bases, with 17 bases remaining between them. The CDR3 DNA is TGTGCCAGCAGTTATTACCGACTGGAGGGATACAATGAGCAGTTCTTC. This encodes CASSYYRLEGYNEQFF.

About this clone itself: This CDR3 is also generated by other DNA sequences in the sample. The chain couples TRBV3-1 (or the pseudogene TRBV3-2) to TRBJ1-1; TRBD1 agrees at 10 bases. Germline assignment: CDR1 LGHDT and CDR2 YNNKEL (reference sequence). CDR3 length: 14 amino acids. J was trimmed by 5 bases and V by 2 bases; bases with no gene match: 2. The CDR3: CASSQRDRGTEAFF. Here the CDR3 DNA reads TGTGCCAGCAGCCAACGGGACAGGGGTACTGAAGCTTTCTTT.

This chain links TRBV6-5 with TRBJ1-6; D is undetermined. Germline CDR1 and CDR2: MNHEY and SVGAGI. This CDR3 comprises 14 residues. Trimming cost V 7 bases and J 6 bases, with 13 bases left between them. The CDR3 loop reads CASMRRVANSPLHF. CDR3 sequence (DNA): TGTGCCAGCATGCGTCGGGTGGCTAATTCACCCCTCCACTTT.